A selection of T cell receptor beta chains follows, all from one sample in a study of CD8 T cells in acute hepatitis C reinfection. The assay was immunoSEQ multiplex PCR, and TCRdb's table has in-frame clones only and misses some. The sample yields approximately 40,000 clones, 70% to 90% seen once. Sequences were obtained from naive CD8+ T cells from PBMCs. Source of these receptors: a woman between 18 and 30 years old who spontaneously cleared hepatitis C infection. Both conserved end residues are part of each CDR3. Fields, in order: V gene, clone size, J gene, D gene, CDR3 protein, CDR3 DNA. D genes are given only for firm matches. Size is stated for part of the rows, as once, few or many counts, or as a class when the clone is expanded.

TRBV2	once	TRBJ2-2	-	CASYLTGTMNTGELFF	TGTGCCAGTTACCTAACCGGGACCATGAACACCGGGGAGCTGTTTTTT
TRBV5-4	once	TRBJ2-1	-	CASSPPGIAEYNEQFF	TGTGCCAGCAGCCCTCCTGGGATAGCGGAGTACAATGAGCAGTTCTTC
TRBV27	-	TRBJ2-2	-	CASSGGGTVNTGELFF	TGTGCCAGCAGTGGAGGCGGGACAGTGAACACCGGGGAGCTGTTTTTT
TRBV27	-	TRBJ2-1	TRBD2	CASSSGTSADEQFF	TGTGCCAGCAGTTCGGGGACTAGCGCGGATGAGCAGTTCTTC
TRBV27	-	TRBJ2-7	TRBD2	CASRRGEAYEQYF	TGTGCCAGCAGGCGGGGGGAGGCCTACGAGCAGTACTTC
TRBV19	few	TRBJ1-5	TRBD1	CASSTIGQGNQPQHF	TGTGCCAGTAGTACCATAGGACAGGGTAATCAGCCCCAGCATTTT
TRBV28	-	TRBJ1-5	-	CASSRGSGNQPQHF	TGTGCCAGCAGTCGGGGTTCGGGCAATCAGCCCCAGCATTTT
TRBV7-8	-	TRBJ2-7	TRBD1	CASSSTTGTGTSYEQYF	TGTGCCAGCAGCTCCACAACCGGGACAGGGACATCCTACGAGCAGTACTTC
TRBV27	few	TRBJ2-1	-	CASSLGGGPPKQFF	TGTGCCAGCAGTTTAGGAGGGGGACCGCCTAAGCAGTTCTTC
TRBV7-9	-	TRBJ2-7	-	CASSFSRPTPEGIYEQYF	TGTGCCAGCAGCTTTTCCAGACCAACTCCGGAGGGGATTTACGAGCAGTACTTC
TRBV13	-	TRBJ2-7	TRBD1	CASSLVGQGAGEQYF	TGTGCCAGCAGCTTAGTCGGGCAGGGGGCTGGCGAGCAGTACTTC
TRBV7-9	-	TRBJ1-5	-	CASSLNGQPQHF	TGTGCCAGCAGCTTAAACGGTCAGCCCCAGCATTTT
TRBV7-7	-	TRBJ2-1	-	CASSLVSGSDNEQFF	TGTGCCAGCAGCTTAGTGTCAGGGTCCGACAATGAGCAGTTCTTC
TRBV2	few	TRBJ2-7	-	CASLKTEQYF	TGTGCCAGTCTTAAGACCGAGCAGTACTTC
TRBV11-1	once	TRBJ2-7	-	CASSFTSIVRYEQYF	TGTGCCAGCAGCTTCACTAGCATCGTCCGCTACGAGCAGTACTTC
TRBV27	-	TRBJ2-7	-	CASSSDSTYEQYF	TGTGCCAGCAGCTCGGACAGTACCTACGAGCAGTACTTC
TRBV7-8	-	TRBJ1-5	-	CASSSATQGFSNQPQHF	TGTGCCAGCAGCTCGGCAACCCAGGGTTTCAGCAATCAGCCCCAGCATTTT
TRBV9	-	TRBJ2-5	-	CASSEAGRGGGETQYF	TGTGCCAGCAGCGAGGCCGGTAGGGGTGGGGGAGAGACCCAGTACTTC
TRBV6-5	-	TRBJ1-1	TRBD1	CASSLYRTGGTEAFF	TGTGCCAGCAGTTTATATAGGACAGGCGGCACTGAAGCTTTCTTT
TRBV27	-	TRBJ2-7	-	CASSLSIWPNEQYF	TGTGCCAGCAGTTTATCGATTTGGCCCAACGAGCAGTACTTC
TRBV6-4	-	TRBJ2-1	-	CASSAWSRRPPSNEQFF	TGTGCCAGCAGTGCCTGGTCCCGGAGGCCTCCCTCGAATGAGCAGTTCTTC
TRBV14	few	TRBJ1-1	TRBD1	CASSPGGQGNTEAFF	TGTGCCAGCAGTCCCGGAGGACAGGGGAACACTGAAGCTTTCTTT
TRBV4-1	-	TRBJ1-1	-	CASSIPGLNTEAFF	TGCGCCAGCAGCATACCAGGACTGAACACTGAAGCTTTCTTT
TRBV13	-	TRBJ1-1	-	CASSLGVGTEAFF	TGTGCCAGCAGCTTAGGGGTGGGCACTGAAGCTTTCTTT
TRBV27	once	TRBJ2-1	-	CASSGQAGISYNEQFF	TGTGCCAGCAGCGGCCAGGCAGGGATCTCCTACAATGAGCAGTTCTTC
TRBV5-1	-	TRBJ2-5	TRBD1	CASNLALTGTVQETQYF	TGCGCCAGCAACCTAGCTCTAACCGGGACAGTTCAAGAGACCCAGTACTTC
TRBV5-6	-	TRBJ1-2	TRBD1	CASSLGTGVYGYTF	TGTGCCAGCAGCTTGGGGACAGGGGTCTATGGCTACACCTTC
TRBV27	-	TRBJ2-7	TRBD2	CASSPGTSGRGEQYF	TGTGCCAGCAGTCCTGGGACTAGCGGGAGGGGGGAGCAGTACTTC
TRBV2	once	TRBJ2-1	TRBD2	CASSVGPLAGPNEQFF	TGTGCCAGCAGTGTAGGTCCCCTAGCGGGGCCCAATGAGCAGTTCTTC
TRBV19	-	TRBJ2-7	TRBD2	CASSTGTSGYPYEQYF	TGTGCCAGTAGCACTGGGACTAGCGGGTACCCCTACGAGCAGTACTTC
TRBV5-1	-	TRBJ1-1	-	CASSLESEMNTEAFF	TGCGCCAGCAGCTTGGAATCTGAGATGAACACTGAAGCTTTCTTT